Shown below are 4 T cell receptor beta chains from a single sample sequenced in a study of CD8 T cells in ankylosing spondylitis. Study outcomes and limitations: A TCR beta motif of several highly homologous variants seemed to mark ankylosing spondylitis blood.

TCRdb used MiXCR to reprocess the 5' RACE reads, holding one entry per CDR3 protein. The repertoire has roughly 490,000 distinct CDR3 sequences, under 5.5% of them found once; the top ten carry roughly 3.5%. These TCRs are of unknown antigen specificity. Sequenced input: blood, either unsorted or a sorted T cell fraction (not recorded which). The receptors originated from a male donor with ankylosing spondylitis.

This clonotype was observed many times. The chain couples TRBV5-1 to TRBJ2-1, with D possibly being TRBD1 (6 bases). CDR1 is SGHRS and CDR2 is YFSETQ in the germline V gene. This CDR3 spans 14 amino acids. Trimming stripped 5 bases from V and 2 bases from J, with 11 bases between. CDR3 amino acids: CASRLTGPYNEQFF. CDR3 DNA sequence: TGCGCCAGCAGGTTAACAGGGCCCTACAATGAGCAGTTCTTC.

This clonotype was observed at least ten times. The CDR3, as DNA: TGTGCCAGCAGCTCCCTCCAAGACGGGACTAGCGGGAACAATGAGCAGTTCTTC. This codes for CASSSLQDGTSGNNEQFF. The chain carries TRBV11-1 and TRBJ2-1; the match to TRBD2 covers 13 bases. V was clipped by 4 bases and J by 5 bases; unmatched bases: 11. Germline lookup yields CDR1 SGHAT and CDR2 FQDESV (reference sequence). CDR3 size: 18 residues.

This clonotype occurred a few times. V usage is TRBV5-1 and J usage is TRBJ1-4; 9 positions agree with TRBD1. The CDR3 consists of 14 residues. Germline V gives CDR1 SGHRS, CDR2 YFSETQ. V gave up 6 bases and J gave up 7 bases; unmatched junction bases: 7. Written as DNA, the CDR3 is TGCGCCAGCACCTGGACAGGGGTGTCTGAAAAACTGTTTTTT. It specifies CASTWTGVSEKLFF.

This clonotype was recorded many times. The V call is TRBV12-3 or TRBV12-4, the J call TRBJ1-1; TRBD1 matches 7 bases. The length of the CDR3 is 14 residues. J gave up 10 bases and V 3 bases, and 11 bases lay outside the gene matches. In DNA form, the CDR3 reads TGTGCCAGCAGTTTCCCCTCTGAGGGGGCAGGAGCTTTCTTT. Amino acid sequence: CASSFPSEGAGAFF.